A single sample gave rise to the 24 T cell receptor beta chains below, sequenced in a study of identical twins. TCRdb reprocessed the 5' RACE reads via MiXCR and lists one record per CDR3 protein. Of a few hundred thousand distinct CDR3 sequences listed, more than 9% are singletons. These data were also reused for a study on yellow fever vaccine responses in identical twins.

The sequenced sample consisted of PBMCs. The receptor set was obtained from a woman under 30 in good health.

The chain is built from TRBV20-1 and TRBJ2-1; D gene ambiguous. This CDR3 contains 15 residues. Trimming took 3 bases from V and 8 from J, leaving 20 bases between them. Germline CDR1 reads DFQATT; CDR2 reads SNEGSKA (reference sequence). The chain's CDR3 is CSASGPGHEIDEQFF. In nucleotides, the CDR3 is TGCAGTGCTAGTGGGCCAGGCCATGAGATCGATGAGCAGTTCTTC.

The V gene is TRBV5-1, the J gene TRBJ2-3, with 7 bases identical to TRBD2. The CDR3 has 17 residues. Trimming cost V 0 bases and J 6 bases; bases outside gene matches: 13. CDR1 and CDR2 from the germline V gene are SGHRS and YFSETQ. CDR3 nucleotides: TGCGCCAGCAGCTTGGATCTCGGATCCATAGCGGGCGATACGCAGTATTTT. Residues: CASSLDLGSIAGDTQYF.

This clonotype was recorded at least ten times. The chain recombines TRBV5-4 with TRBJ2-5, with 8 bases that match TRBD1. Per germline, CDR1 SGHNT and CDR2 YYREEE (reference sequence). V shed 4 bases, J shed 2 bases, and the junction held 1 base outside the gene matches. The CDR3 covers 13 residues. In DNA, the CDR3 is TGTGCCAGCAGCAACAGGGGGCAAGAGACCCAGTACTTC. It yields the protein CASSNRGQETQYF.

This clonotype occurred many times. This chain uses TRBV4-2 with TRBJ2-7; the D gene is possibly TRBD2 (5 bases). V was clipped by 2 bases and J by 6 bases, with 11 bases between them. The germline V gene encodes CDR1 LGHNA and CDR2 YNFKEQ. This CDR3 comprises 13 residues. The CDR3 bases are TGTGCCAGCAGCCAATTCACAACTAGCGAGCAGTACTTC. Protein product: CASSQFTTSEQYF.

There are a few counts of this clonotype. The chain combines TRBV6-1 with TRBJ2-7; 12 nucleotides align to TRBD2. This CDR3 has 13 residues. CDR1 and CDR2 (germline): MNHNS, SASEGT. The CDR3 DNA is TGTGGACCGACTAGCGGGAGCCCCTACGAGCAGTACTTC. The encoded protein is CGPTSGSPYEQYF.

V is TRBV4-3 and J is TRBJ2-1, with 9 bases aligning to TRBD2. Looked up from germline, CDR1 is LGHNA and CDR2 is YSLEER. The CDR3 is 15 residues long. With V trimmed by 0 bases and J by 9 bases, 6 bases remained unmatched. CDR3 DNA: TGCGCCAGCAGCCAAGATGGGACTAGCTATAGTGAGCAGTTCTTC. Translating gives CASSQDGTSYSEQFF.

The CDR3 protein is CASSLAGGHRQPQHF. The DNA for the CDR3 is TGCGCCAGCAGCTTGGCGGGGGGGCATCGTCAGCCCCAGCATTTT. The V and J genes are TRBV5-1 and TRBJ1-5; D is possibly TRBD1 (6 bases). The CDR3 totals 15 residues. Trimming shortened V by 0 bases and J by 6 bases, and 13 bases separated the two germline ends. Germline CDR1 reads SGHRS; CDR2 reads YFSETQ.

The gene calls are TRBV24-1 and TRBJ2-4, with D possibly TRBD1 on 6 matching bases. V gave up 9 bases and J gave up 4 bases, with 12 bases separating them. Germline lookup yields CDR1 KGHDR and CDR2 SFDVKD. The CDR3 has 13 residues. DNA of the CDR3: TGTGCCACCTCGGACAGAGTGAAAAACATTCAGTACTTC. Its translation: CATSDRVKNIQYF.

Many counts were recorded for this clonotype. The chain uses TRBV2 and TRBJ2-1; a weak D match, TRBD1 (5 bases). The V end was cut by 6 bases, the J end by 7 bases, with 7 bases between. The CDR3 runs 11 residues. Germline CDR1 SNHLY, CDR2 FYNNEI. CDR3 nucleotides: TGTGCCAGCAGGCAGGGTAATGAGCAGTTCTTC. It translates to CASRQGNEQFF.

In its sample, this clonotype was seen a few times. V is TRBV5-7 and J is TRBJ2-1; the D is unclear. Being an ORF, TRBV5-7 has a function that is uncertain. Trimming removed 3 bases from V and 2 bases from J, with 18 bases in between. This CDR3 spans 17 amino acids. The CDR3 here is CASSYSWSKLTYNEQFF. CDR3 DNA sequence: TGTGCCAGCAGCTATTCCTGGTCGAAACTGACCTACAATGAGCAGTTCTTC.

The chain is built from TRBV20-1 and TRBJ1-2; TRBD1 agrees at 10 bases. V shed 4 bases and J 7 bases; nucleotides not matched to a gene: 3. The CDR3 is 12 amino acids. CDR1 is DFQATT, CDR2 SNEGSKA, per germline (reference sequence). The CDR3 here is CSAKGQGLGYTF. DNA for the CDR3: TGCAGTGCTAAGGGACAGGGGCTTGGCTACACCTTC.

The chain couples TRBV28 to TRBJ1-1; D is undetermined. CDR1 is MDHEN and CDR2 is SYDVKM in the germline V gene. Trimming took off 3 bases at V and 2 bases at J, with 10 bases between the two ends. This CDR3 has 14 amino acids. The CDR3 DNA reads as TGTGCCAGCAGTTTGTGGGAAGACAACACTGAAGCTTTCTTT. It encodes CASSLWEDNTEAFF.

CDR3 nucleotide sequence: TGTGCCAGCAGCTTTAATAAAATTGTAGGGGGGTCCTACAATGAGCAGTTCTTC. Translated, it gives CASSFNKIVGGSYNEQFF. The V call is TRBV13, the J call TRBJ2-1; the D gene could be TRBD1 or TRBD2 (6 bases each). The CDR3 is 18 amino acids. The germline V gene encodes CDR1 PRHDT and CDR2 FYEKMQ (reference sequence). V was cut by 3 bases and J by 1 base, with 19 bases left in between. The full variable domain, completed using reference TRBV13 and TRBJ2-1, is AAGVIQSPRHLIKEKRETATLKCYPIPRHDTVYWYQQGPGQDPQFLISFYEKMQSDKGSIPDRFSAQQFSDYHSELNMSSLELGDSALYFCASSFNKIVGGSYNEQFFGPGTRLTVL.

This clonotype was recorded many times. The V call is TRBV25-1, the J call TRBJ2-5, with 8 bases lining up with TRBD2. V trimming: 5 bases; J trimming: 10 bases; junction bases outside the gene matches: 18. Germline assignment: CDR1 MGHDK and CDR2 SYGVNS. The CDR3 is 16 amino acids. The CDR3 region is CASSPGGQGRGIYQYF. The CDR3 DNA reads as TGTGCCAGCAGTCCGGGGGGGCAGGGGCGAGGGATCTACCAGTACTTC.

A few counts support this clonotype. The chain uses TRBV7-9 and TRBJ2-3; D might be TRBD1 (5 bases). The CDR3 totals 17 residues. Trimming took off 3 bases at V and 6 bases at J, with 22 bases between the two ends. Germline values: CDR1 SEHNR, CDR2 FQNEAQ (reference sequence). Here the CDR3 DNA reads TGTGCCAGCAGCTTGGGGCTGCAGGCCTATCCTACCGATACGCAGTATTTT. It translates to CASSLGLQAYPTDTQYF.

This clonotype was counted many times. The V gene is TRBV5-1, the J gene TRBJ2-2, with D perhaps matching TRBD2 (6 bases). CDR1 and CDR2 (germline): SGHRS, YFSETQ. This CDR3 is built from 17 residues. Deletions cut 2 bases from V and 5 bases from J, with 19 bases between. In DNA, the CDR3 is TGCGCCAGCAGCTTCGGCGGGGTAAAAGTCGGTACCGGGGAGCTGTTTTTT. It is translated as CASSFGGVKVGTGELFF.

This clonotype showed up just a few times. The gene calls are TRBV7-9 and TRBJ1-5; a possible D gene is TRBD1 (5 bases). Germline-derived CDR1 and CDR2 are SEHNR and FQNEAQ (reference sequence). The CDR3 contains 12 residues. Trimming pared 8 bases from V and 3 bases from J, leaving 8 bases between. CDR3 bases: TGTGCCAGCCCGGACACCAATCAGCCCCAGCATTTT. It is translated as CASPDTNQPQHF. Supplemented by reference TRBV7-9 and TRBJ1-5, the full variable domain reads DTGVSQNPRHKITKRGQNVTFRCDPISEHNRLYWYRQTLGQGPEFLTYFQNEAQLEKSRLLSDRFSAERPKGSFSTLEIQRTEQGDSAMYLCASPDTNQPQHFGDGTRLSIL.

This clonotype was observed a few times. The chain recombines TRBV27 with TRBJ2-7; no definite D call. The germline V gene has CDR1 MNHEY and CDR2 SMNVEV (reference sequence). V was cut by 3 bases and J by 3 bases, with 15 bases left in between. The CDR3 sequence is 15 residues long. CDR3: CASSFSLLTYYEQYF. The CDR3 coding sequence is TGTGCCAGCAGTTTCTCCCTCCTTACCTACTACGAGCAGTACTTC.

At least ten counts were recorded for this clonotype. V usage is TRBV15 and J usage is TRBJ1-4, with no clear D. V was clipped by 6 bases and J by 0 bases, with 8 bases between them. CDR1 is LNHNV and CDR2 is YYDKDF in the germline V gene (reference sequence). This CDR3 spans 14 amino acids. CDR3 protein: CATRWGATNEKLFF. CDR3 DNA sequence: TGTGCCACCAGGTGGGGAGCAACTAATGAAAAACTGTTTTTT.

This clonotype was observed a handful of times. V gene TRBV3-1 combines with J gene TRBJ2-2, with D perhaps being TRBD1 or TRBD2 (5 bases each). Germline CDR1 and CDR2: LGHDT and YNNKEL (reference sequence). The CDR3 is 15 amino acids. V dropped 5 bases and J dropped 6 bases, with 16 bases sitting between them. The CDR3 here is CASSALIQGAGELFF. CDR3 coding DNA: TGTGCCAGCAGCGCACTCATTCAGGGAGCCGGGGAGCTGTTTTTT.

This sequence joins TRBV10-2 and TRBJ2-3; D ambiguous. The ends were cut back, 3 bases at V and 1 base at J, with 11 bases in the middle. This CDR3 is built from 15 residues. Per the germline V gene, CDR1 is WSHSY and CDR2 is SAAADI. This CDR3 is CASSDLGTGTDTQYF. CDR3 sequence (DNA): TGCGCCAGCAGTGACCTTGGCACCGGCACAGATACGCAGTATTTT.

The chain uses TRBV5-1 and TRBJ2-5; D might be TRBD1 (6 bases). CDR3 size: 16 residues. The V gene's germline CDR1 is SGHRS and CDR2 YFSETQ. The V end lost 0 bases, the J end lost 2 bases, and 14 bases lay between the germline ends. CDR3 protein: CASSLGRQARQETQYF. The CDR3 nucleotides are TGCGCCAGCAGCTTGGGTCGACAGGCTCGTCAAGAGACCCAGTACTTC.

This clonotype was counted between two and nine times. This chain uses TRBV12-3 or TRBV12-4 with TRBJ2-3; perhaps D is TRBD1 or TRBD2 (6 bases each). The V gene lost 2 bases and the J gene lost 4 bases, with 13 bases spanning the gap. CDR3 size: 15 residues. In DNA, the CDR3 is TGTGCCAGCAGTTTACGGGGGTCAGGGGCAGATACGCAGTATTTT. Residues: CASSLRGSGADTQYF.

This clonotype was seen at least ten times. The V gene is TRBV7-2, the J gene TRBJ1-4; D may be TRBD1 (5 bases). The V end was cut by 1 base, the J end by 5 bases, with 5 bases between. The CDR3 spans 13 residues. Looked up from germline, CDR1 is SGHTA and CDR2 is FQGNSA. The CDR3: CASSLGGNEKLFF. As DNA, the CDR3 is TGTGCCAGCAGCTTAGGGGGGAATGAAAAACTGTTTTTT.